This TCR beta chain is from a study of memory CD4+ T cells and cytomegalovirus serostatus. About the research overall: Donors were healthy Belgian adults, under 10 CMV seropositive and under 30 seronegative.

Single viable CD3+CD4+CD8-CD45RO+ cells were sorted as the memory CD4+ T cells. The CDR3 covers 15 residues. The germline V and J ends were trimmed by 4 bases and 5 bases, with 17 bases remaining between them. Germline lookup yields CDR1 LNHDA and CDR2 SQIVND (reference sequence). The data were produced by immunoSEQ multiplex PCR, yet TCRdb's version contains in-frame clones alone and is incomplete. The sample lists 45,000 to 65,000 clones; more than 70% were seen once. This chain uses TRBV19 with TRBJ1-1, with D maybe TRBD1 (6 bases). The clonotype comes from an adult in good health and CMV-seropositive. Sequenced: memory CD4+ T cells from blood. The CDR3 reads CASSTPGGRGTEAFF. The CDR3 DNA follows: TGTGCCAGTAGTACCCCCGGGGGGCGCGGGACTGAAGCTTTCTTT.